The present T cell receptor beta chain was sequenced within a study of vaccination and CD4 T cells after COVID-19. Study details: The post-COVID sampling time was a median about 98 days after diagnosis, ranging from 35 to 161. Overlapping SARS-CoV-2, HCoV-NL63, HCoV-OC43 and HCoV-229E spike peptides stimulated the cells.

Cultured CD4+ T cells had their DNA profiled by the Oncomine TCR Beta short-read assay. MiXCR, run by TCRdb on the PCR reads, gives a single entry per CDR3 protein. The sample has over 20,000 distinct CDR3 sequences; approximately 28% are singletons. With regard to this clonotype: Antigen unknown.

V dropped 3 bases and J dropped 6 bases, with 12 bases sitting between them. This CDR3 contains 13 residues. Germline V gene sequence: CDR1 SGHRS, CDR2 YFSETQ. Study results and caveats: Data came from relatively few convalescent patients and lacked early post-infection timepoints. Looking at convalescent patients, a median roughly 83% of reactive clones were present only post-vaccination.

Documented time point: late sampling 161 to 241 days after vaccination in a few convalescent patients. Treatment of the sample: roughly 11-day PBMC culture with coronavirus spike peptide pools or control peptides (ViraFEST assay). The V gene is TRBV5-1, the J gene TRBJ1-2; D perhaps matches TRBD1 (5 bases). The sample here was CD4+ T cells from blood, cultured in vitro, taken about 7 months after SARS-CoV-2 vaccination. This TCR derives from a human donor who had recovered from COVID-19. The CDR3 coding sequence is TGCGCCAGCAGCTCCCCAGGCAGGGATGGCTACACCTTC. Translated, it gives CASSSPGRDGYTF.